This T cell receptor beta chain was recorded in a study of T cell responses to AZD1222 COVID-19 vaccine. The wider study: Pooling of second doses given at about 4 or about 12 weeks was done. Overall study findings and caveats: Scientists sampled the repertoires only once the peak T cell response had passed. Of the AZD1222 recipients, only 5 or 6 were seropositive at baseline.

Generated by immunoSEQ multiplex PCR, the TCRdb table keeps only in-frame clones and is missing some. There are 140,000 or so clones in the sample; about 91% occur only once, and approximately 4.5% lies in the top ten. The table lists this clone with a few counts. Its antigen remains unidentified. Germline-derived CDR1 and CDR2 are LNHDA and SQIVND (reference sequence). The CDR3 extends over 15 amino acids. Trimming pared 6 bases from V and 0 bases from J, leaving 12 bases between. The chain carries TRBV19 and TRBJ1-5, with D possibly matching TRBD1 (6 bases). The sample in question was peripheral blood, obtained on day 0 of AZD1222 vaccination. The clonotype was recovered from an adult in good health. The CDR3 DNA is TGTGCCAGTAGGAGACAGGACTATAGCAATCAGCCCCAGCATTTT. Its translation: CASRRQDYSNQPQHF.